The rows below give T cell receptor beta chains drawn from one sample of a study of blood T cell repertoires in COVID-19. The table came from immunoSEQ multiplex PCR; TCRdb's copy has only in-frame clones and leaves some out. The table includes 200,000 to 250,000 clones, roughly four fifths detected once. The sequencing sample was made of peripheral blood. Source of these receptors: a woman aged 60-75 years with acute or convalescent COVID-19. CDR3s include the opening cysteine and the closing phenylalanine or tryptophan. Fields, in order: CDR3 length, V gene, clone size, D gene, J gene, CDR3 DNA, CDR3 protein. D genes are given only for firm matches. Not every row has a clone size; where given, it reads once, few, many or a size class.

13	TRBV27	-	-	TRBJ1-2	TGTGCCAGCAGCATTGACAGGCAGTATGGCTACACCTTC	CASSIDRQYGYTF
12	TRBV5-5	-	-	TRBJ1-2	TGTGCCAGCCAAGGACAGAGCGTGGGCTACACCTTC	CASQGQSVGYTF
18	TRBV4-1	-	-	TRBJ1-1	TGCGCCAGCAGCCAAGATCAGAACAGGGCCAGAGCGAACACTGAAGCTTTCTTT	CASSQDQNRARANTEAFF
15	TRBV7-9	-	-	TRBJ1-2	TGTGCCAGCAGCTCCGGACAGATTTTTAACTATGGCTACACCTTC	CASSSGQIFNYGYTF
13	TRBV18	-	-	TRBJ2-5	TGTGCCAGCTCACCACCGATAGAGGAGACCCAGTACTTC	CASSPPIEETQYF
12	TRBV7-9	once	-	TRBJ2-7	TGTGCCAGCAGCTTAGGCACTTCCGAGCAGTACTTC	CASSLGTSEQYF
17	TRBV7-2	once	TRBD2	TRBJ2-3	TGTGCCAGCAGCTTAGGTCCTAGCGGGGGGATTTCAGATACGCAGTATTTT	CASSLGPSGGISDTQYF
15	TRBV18	-	TRBD1	TRBJ1-5	TGTGCCAGCTCACCCCTCAGGGGGAGCAATCAGCCCCAGCATTTT	CASSPLRGSNQPQHF
16	TRBV27	-	TRBD2	TRBJ2-1	TGTGCCAGCAGTTTATACAGCGGGGGGCTTTACAATGAGCAGTTCTTC	CASSLYSGGLYNEQFF
14	TRBV27	-	-	TRBJ1-2	TGTGCCAGCAGTTTAGGGCTGGGGAGGGAAGGCTACACCTTC	CASSLGLGREGYTF
14	TRBV16	once	-	TRBJ1-2	TGTGCCAGCAGCCAATCCGGGGTCAACTATGGCTACACCTTC	CASSQSGVNYGYTF
13	TRBV24-1	-	-	TRBJ2-1	TGTGCCACCAGTGTGAGGGGGATCACTGAGCAGTTCTTC	CATSVRGITEQFF
15	TRBV5-4	-	TRBD1	TRBJ1-1	TGTGCCAGCAGCCTACTAACAGGGGGGAACACTGAAGCTTTCTTT	CASSLLTGGNTEAFF
14	TRBV5-1	-	-	TRBJ1-1	TGCGCCAGCAGTCCCCGACAGGCGAACACTGAAGCTTTCTTT	CASSPRQANTEAFF
16	TRBV27	-	TRBD1	TRBJ1-6	TGTGCCAGCAGTTTATTGGGGACAGGGGATAATTCACCCCTCCACTTT	CASSLLGTGDNSPLHF
13	TRBV6-5	-	-	TRBJ1-1	TGTGCCAGCAGCCAAATTTCAGGGGCTGAAGCTTTCTTT	CASSQISGAEAFF
14	TRBV5-4	once	-	TRBJ2-1	TGTGCCAGCAGCGCTCCGGGACAACACAATGAGCAGTTCTTC	CASSAPGQHNEQFF
14	TRBV4-2	-	-	TRBJ1-4	TGTGCCAGCAGCCAGGCAGGGTCAGAGAAAAAACTGTTTTTT	CASSQAGSEKKLFF
16	TRBV11-2	once	-	TRBJ1-6	TGTGCCAGCAGCTTAATTATGGGTACGGGGAATTCACCCCTCCACTTT	CASSLIMGTGNSPLHF
15	TRBV28	-	TRBD1	TRBJ1-1	TGTGCCAGCAGTTGGGACAGGGCCTTGAACACTGAAGCTTTCTTT	CASSWDRALNTEAFF
12	TRBV6-5	few	-	TRBJ2-7	TGTGCCAGCAGATCAGGGGGGTACGAGCAGTACTTC	CASRSGGYEQYF
15	TRBV3-1/TRBV3-2	-	-	TRBJ1-2	TGTGCCAGCAGCCATAGGACAAGGCACAACTATGGCTACACCTTC	CASSHRTRHNYGYTF
14	TRBV30	-	-	TRBJ2-6	TGTGCCTGGAGTGTACAGTCTGGGGCCAACGTCCTGACTTTC	CAWSVQSGANVLTF
16	TRBV12-5	-	-	TRBJ1-1	TGTGCTAGTGGTGGTGACTGGGGAGATTTGAACACTGAAGCTTTCTTT	CASGGDWGDLNTEAFF
14	TRBV2	-	TRBD1	TRBJ1-5	TGTGCCAGCGCAGCCGGGACAGGGAATCAGCCCCAGCATTTT	CASAAGTGNQPQHF
15	TRBV3-1/TRBV3-2	-	TRBD1	TRBJ1-3	TGTGCCAGCAGCCCGGACAGGGGCGTCGGAAACACCATATATTTT	CASSPDRGVGNTIYF
13	TRBV19	-	-	TRBJ1-1	TGTGCCAGTAGGGACATCACACGAACTGAAGCTTTCTTT	CASRDITRTEAFF
13	TRBV5-6	-	-	TRBJ1-5	TGTGCCAGCAGCTTGCAGGGAGGGCAGCCCCAGCATTTT	CASSLQGGQPQHF
16	TRBV27	-	TRBD2	TRBJ2-3	TGTGCCAGCAGTATACGACTAGCGGGGGGTGCAGATACGCAGTATTTT	CASSIRLAGGADTQYF
15	TRBV7-9	-	TRBD1	TRBJ1-2	TGTGCCAGCAGCCAATATCTGACAGGGGATCATGGCTACACCTTC	CASSQYLTGDHGYTF
14	TRBV19	-	-	TRBJ1-3	TGTGCCAGTACTAAGTCGAGCTCTGGAAACACCATATATTTT	CASTKSSSGNTIYF
14	TRBV5-1	-	-	TRBJ2-3	TGCGCCAGCAGCTTCGGGCGGGGATCAGATACGCAGTATTTT	CASSFGRGSDTQYF
16	TRBV18	-	TRBD1	TRBJ2-2	TGTGCCAGCTCACCACGGGACAGGGTGAACACCGGGGAGCTGTTTTTT	CASSPRDRVNTGELFF
14	TRBV11-2	-	TRBD1	TRBJ2-7	TGTGCCAGCAGCTTAGCCTTCGACAGGGACGAGCAGTACTTC	CASSLAFDRDEQYF